These 4 T cell receptor beta chains share one sample of origin, sequenced in a study of graft-versus-host responses after intestinal transplantation. These receptors' targets are unknown. TCRdb keeps only in-frame clones here, not all; method: immunoSEQ multiplex PCR. The repertoire holds some 120,000 clones, with just over 90% as singletons. Sequenced here: unstimulated CD4+ T cells sorted from spleen or lymph node cells, sampled before intestinal transplant. The receptors derive from a human donor who received an intestinal transplant.

The gene calls are TRBV10-2 and TRBJ2-3; no firm D call. This CDR3 is built from 13 residues. Germline-derived CDR1 and CDR2 are WSHSY and SAAADI. Trimming stripped 1 base from V and 6 bases from J, with 8 bases between. The CDR3 nucleotides read TGCGCCAGCAGTGAGTTGGCCATGGATACGCAGTATTTT. Amino acid sequence: CASSELAMDTQYF.

V gene TRBV19 combines with J gene TRBJ2-7, with 7 bases that match TRBD1. From germline, CDR1 is LNHDA and CDR2 SQIVND (reference sequence). After removal of 7 bases from V and 2 bases from J, the junction contained 8 bases not matched to a gene. This CDR3 contains 14 residues. The CDR3 nucleotides read TGTGCCAGTAAATTCAGGACAGGAGCCTACGAGCAGTACTTC. It specifies CASKFRTGAYEQYF. The complete variable domain, with remaining parts taken from reference TRBV19 and TRBJ2-7, reads DGGITQSPKYLFRKEGQNVTLSCEQNLNHDAMYWYRQDPGQGLRLIYYSQIVNDFQKGDIAEGYSVSREKKESFPLTVTSAQKNPTAFYLCASKFRTGAYEQYFGPGTRLTVT.

The chain recombines TRBV5-3 with TRBJ2-5; tentative D call: TRBD1 (6 bases). TRBV5-3 is an open reading frame whose function is uncertain. V gave up 1 base and J gave up 4 bases, with 8 bases separating them. The CDR3 length is 13 residues. The CDR3: CARSLPRGETQYF. In nucleotides, the CDR3 is TGTGCCAGAAGCTTGCCCAGGGGAGAGACCCAGTACTTC.

This clone occurred a few times. This sequence joins TRBV6-5 and TRBJ1-2; the D gene is possibly TRBD1 (5 bases). The V and J ends lost 2 bases and 4 bases respectively, with 11 bases between them. The CDR3 has 14 residues. The germline CDR1 and CDR2 sequences are MNHEY and SVGAGI. This CDR3 reads CASSYRGRPYGYTF. CDR3 in DNA: TGTGCCAGCAGTTACAGGGGAAGACCCTATGGCTACACCTTC.